This T cell receptor beta chain was documented in a study of T cell repertoires in aging, cancer and after chemotherapy. Study in general: Healthy donor repertoires were recorded over several months to years and showed clear clonal overlap. About 9 million TCR reads were in the whole dataset.

Study outcomes and limitations: These repertoire data do not allow conclusions about immunological memory after chemotherapy. In each cancer cohort, median generation probability increased across chemotherapy, suggesting thymic output rebounded.

TRB rearrangements spanning V, D and J were amplified using mixed TRB-A/B primers. TCRdb redid the calling of the multiplex PCR reads with MiXCR, one entry per CDR3 protein. The table has more than 10,000 distinct CDR3 sequences, around 23% seen once. The CDR3 is made up of 13 amino acids. Trimming pared 2 bases from V and 6 bases from J, leaving 7 bases between. CDR1 and CDR2 from the germline V gene are MNHEY and SMNVEV (reference sequence). This clonotype was seen many times. Its target is not known. Peripheral blood genomic DNA, not sorted cells or RNA, was the template. The sequenced sample was blood. This receptor was taken from a human donor in good health. The genes are TRBV27 and TRBJ1-4, with D unclear. The CDR3 bases are TGTGCCAGCAGTTTAGCCCCTTATGAAAAACTGTTTTTT. It yields the protein CASSLAPYEKLFF.